This TCR beta chain was found in a study of blood T cell repertoires in COVID-19. The V gene's germline CDR1 is MNHEY and CDR2 SMNVEV (reference sequence). The ends were cut back, 3 bases at V and 5 bases at J, with 14 bases in the middle. CDR3 length equals 15 residues. Sequencing used immunoSEQ multiplex PCR; TCRdb keeps in-frame clones, though not all of them. Among fewer than 300,000 clones, around 84% were seen once, and the ten largest hold about 5%. Sequenced sample: PBMCs or T cells enriched from blood (not recorded which). The clonotype was recovered from a man aged 35 to 55 who had been exposed to COVID-19. This rearrangement joins TRBV27 to TRBJ2-1; TRBD2 might be the D (5 bases). The CDR3 region has the DNA TGTGCCAGCAGTTTTAAGAGGGAGCGACACAATGAGCAGTTCTTC. This gives the protein CASSFKRERHNEQFF.